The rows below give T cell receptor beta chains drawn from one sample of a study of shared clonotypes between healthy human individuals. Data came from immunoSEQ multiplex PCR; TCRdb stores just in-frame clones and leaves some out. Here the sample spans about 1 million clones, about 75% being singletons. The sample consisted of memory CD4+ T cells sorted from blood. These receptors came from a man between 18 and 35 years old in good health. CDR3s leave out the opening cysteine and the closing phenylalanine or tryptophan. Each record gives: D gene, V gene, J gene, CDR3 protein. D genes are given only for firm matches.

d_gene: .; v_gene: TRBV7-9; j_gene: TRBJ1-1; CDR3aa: ASSSGRSNTEAF
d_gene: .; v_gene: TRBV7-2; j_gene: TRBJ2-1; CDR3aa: ASSLEVPSSYNEQF
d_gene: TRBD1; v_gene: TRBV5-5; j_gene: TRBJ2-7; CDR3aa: ASSVGTVDSYEQY
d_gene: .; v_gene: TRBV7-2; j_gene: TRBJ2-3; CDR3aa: ASSRTVGASTDTQY
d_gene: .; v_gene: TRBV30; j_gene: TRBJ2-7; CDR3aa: AWGQSDNEQY
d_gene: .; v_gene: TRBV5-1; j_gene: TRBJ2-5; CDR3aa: ASSLSGQGETQY
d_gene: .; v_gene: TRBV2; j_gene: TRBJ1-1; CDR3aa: ASTLDRNTEAF
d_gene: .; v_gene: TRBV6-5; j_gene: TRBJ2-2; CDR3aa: ASSYQDTGELF
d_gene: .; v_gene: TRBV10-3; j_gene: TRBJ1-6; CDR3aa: AISESGGNRGPLH
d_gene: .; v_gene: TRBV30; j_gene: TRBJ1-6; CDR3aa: AWTIAPGESPLH
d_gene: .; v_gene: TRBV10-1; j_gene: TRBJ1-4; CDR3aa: ASSAQLNEKLF
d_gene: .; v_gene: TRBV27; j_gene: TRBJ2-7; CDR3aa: ASSLFASGTSSYEQY
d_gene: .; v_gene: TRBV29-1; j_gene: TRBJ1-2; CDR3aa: SVQGTEGYT
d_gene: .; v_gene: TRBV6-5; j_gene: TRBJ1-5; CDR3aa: ASHTGNQPQH
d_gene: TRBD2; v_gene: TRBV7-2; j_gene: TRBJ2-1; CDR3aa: ASSLEASGFEF
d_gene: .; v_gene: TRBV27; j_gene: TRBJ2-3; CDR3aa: ASRHPTGFPLSSTDTQY
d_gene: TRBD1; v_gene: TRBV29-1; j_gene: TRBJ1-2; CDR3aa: SVEGQGQGPLNYGYT
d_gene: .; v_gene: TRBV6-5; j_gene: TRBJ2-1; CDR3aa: ASGQSNEQF
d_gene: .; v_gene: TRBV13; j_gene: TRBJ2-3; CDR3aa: ASSRKLGAGDTQY
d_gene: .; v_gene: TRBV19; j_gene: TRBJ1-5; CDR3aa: ASTTQVNSNQPQH
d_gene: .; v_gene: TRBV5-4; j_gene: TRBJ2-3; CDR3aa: ASRSLTGPTDTQY
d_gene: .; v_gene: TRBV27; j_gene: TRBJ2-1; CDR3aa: ASSEGRGHNEQF
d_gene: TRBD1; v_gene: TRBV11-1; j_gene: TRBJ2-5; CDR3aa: ASSPRQGFLETQY
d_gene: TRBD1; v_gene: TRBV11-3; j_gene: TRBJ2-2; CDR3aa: ASSLGQGRTGELF
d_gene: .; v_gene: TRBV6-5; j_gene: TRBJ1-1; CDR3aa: ASTRGSNTEAF